These 23 T cell receptor beta chains share one sample of origin, sequenced in a study of post-analysis software for immune sequencing data. Study findings and constraints: Relative to controls, patients had a few TRBV segments at higher frequency, with TRBV5-6, TRBV5-1 and TRBV20-1 among these.

Tagging with unique molecular identifiers was a feature of the TCR beta cDNA libraries. TCRdb reanalysed the PCR reads using MiXCR and keeps one entry per CDR3 protein. The table lists 750,000 to 950,000 distinct CDR3 sequences, under 60% of them singletons. Which antigens these TCRs recognize remains unknown. The sample comprised blood. Receptors were obtained from a girl aged 10-17 years with multiple sclerosis.

The chain has TRBV10-3 and TRBJ2-1, with 14 bases fitting TRBD2. This CDR3 has 18 residues. Looked up from germline, CDR1 is ENHRY and CDR2 is SYGVKD. J gave up 4 bases and V 3 bases, and 8 bases lay outside the gene matches. The CDR3 here is CAISDKGLAGDSYNEQFF. The CDR3 DNA reads TGTGCCATCAGTGATAAGGGACTAGCGGGAGATTCGTACAATGAGCAGTTCTTC.

The chain employs TRBV29-1 and TRBJ2-5; D remains ambiguous. Germline V lookup: CDR1 SQVTM, CDR2 ANQGSEA. This CDR3 spans 14 amino acids. The V end lost 2 bases, the J end lost 2 bases, and 12 bases lay between the germline ends. For the CDR3, the DNA is TGCAGCGTTGAACCGGCGGCGGAGCAAGAGACCCAGTACTTC. It encodes CSVEPAAEQETQYF.

There are a few counts of this clonotype. The chain is built from TRBV27 and TRBJ2-5; 10 bases are shared with TRBD1. With the DNA end fitting TRBJ2-7 better, the J assignment may be wrong. The CDR3 totals 14 residues. CDR1 MNHEY and CDR2 SMNVEV come from the germline V gene (reference sequence). The CDR3 nucleotides are TGTGCCAGCAGTGTCCGGGACAGGGGTTACGAGCAGTACTTC. This encodes CASSVRDRGYEQYF.

About this clonotype itself: One end of the junction does not line up with germline, which may come from a read error. The rearrangement links TRBV12-3 or TRBV12-4 to TRBJ1-5, with unresolved D. The CDR3 is 13 residues long. CDR3 region: CASSSVVNQPRHF. CDR3 DNA sequence: TGTGCCAGCAGTTCAGTCGTAAATCAGCCCCGGCATTTT.

The chain has TRBV5-1 and TRBJ2-5; the D is unclear. The DNA end is a closer match to TRBJ2-7, so the J assignment may be wrong. Germline V lookup: CDR1 SGHRS, CDR2 YFSETQ. CDR3 size: 12 residues. The DNA of the CDR3 is TGCGCCAGCAGCTTAACCCACGACGAGCAGTACTTC. This sequence encodes CASSLTHDEQYF.

V is TRBV4-1 and J is TRBJ2-3, with a weak D call TRBD2 (6 bases). Germline CDR1 and CDR2: MGHRA and YSYEKL. CDR3 length: 16 amino acids. Trimming took 0 bases from V and 9 from J, leaving 19 bases between them. CDR3 in DNA: TGCGCCAGCAGCCAAGACGGAACAGTGGGGACTCCGACGCAGTATTTT. Translation: CASSQDGTVGTPTQYF.

The chain links TRBV28 to TRBJ1-6; TRBD1 aligns across 8 bases. Germline V gene sequence: CDR1 MDHEN, CDR2 SYDVKM. The CDR3 has 13 amino acids. V was clipped by 6 bases and J by 9 bases; unmatched bases: 4. The CDR3 region has the DNA TGTGCCAGCAGACAGGGGGACGGTTCACCCCTCCACTTT. This gives the protein CASRQGDGSPLHF.

V usage is TRBV9 and J usage is TRBJ2-1, with 9 bases aligning to TRBD2. CDR1 is SGDLS and CDR2 is YYNGEE in the germline V gene. The V and J ends lost 0 bases and 7 bases, in that order; junction bases with no gene match: 14. This CDR3 has 18 residues. The CDR3 region is CASSVGGGRAPSENEQFF. In nucleotides, the CDR3 is TGTGCCAGCAGCGTAGGAGGCGGGAGGGCCCCCTCGGAAAATGAGCAGTTCTTC. The full variable domain, its missing parts supplied by reference TRBV9 and TRBJ2-1, is DSGVTQTPKHLITATGQRVTLRCSPRSGDLSVYWYQQSLDQGLQFLIQYYNGEERAKGNILERFSAQQFPDLHSELNLSSLELGDSALYFCASSVGGGRAPSENEQFFGPGTRLTVL.

The chain recombines TRBV20-1 with TRBJ2-2, with D perhaps matching TRBD2 (5 bases). The CDR3 has 12 amino acids. The germline V gene encodes CDR1 DFQATT and CDR2 SNEGSKA (reference sequence). V lost 7 bases and J 4 bases, leaving 10 bases between the germline ends. In nucleotides, the CDR3 is TGCAGTGGGCTAGCCGGCACCGGGGAGCTGTTTTTT. It specifies CSGLAGTGELFF.

V usage is TRBV25-1 and J usage is TRBJ2-5; 9 bases align to TRBD2. Germline CDR1 and CDR2: MGHDK and SYGVNS. CDR3 length equals 14 residues. With V trimmed by 7 bases and J by 0 bases, 3 bases remained unmatched. As DNA, the CDR3 is TGTGCCAGCAAAGGACTAGCGTACCAAGAGACCCAGTACTTC. It yields the protein CASKGLAYQETQYF.

The rearrangement links TRBV27 to TRBJ2-5; maybe TRBD1 (6 bases). The last part of the DNA fits TRBJ2-1 better; the J call may be wrong. Germline CDR1 reads MNHEY; CDR2 reads SMNVEV (reference sequence). The CDR3 spans 13 residues. The chain's CDR3 is CASRRQVRETQFF. CDR3 DNA sequence: TGTGCCAGCAGACGACAGGTGCGAGAGACCCAGTTCTTC.

The V call is TRBV18, the J call TRBJ1-2; the D gene is possibly TRBD1 (5 bases). Trimming shortened V by 3 bases and J by 7 bases, and 18 bases separated the two germline ends. CDR1 KGHSH and CDR2 LQKENI come from the germline V gene. The CDR3 consists of 15 residues. The CDR3 bases are TGTGCCAGCTCACCTTGGACGGGGGATGCCGGTGGCTACACCTTC. Amino acid sequence: CASSPWTGDAGGYTF.

This clonotype was found a few times. J is TRBJ2-3 and V is TRBV7-9; weak D call: TRBD2 (5 bases). This CDR3 is 16 amino acids long. Per the germline V gene, CDR1 is SEHNR and CDR2 is FQNEAQ (reference sequence). V was shortened by 4 bases and J by 2 bases, with 16 bases between the two germline ends. CDR3 residues: CASSSPGRQPTDTQYF. The CDR3 DNA reads as TGTGCCAGCAGCTCCCCGGGGAGACAACCCACAGATACGCAGTATTTT.

The chain carries TRBV28 and TRBJ2-5, with a possible D match to TRBD2 (5 bases). The CDR3 has 13 amino acids. Trimming pared 3 bases from V and 0 bases from J, leaving 5 bases between. Germline CDR1 MDHEN, CDR2 SYDVKM. The CDR3 sequence: CASSLRDQETQYF. The CDR3 coding sequence is TGTGCCAGCAGTTTGCGGGACCAAGAGACCCAGTACTTC.

V is TRBV30 and J is TRBJ1-2; perhaps TRBD1 as D (6 bases). Germline values: CDR1 GTSNPN, CDR2 SVGIG (reference sequence). V was pared by 7 bases and J by 6 bases, with 12 bases between. This CDR3 is 11 amino acids long. As DNA, the CDR3 is TGTGCCTACAGGGTAGGGGATGGCTACACCTTC. Translated, it gives CAYRVGDGYTF.

The chain employs TRBV6-2 or TRBV6-3 and TRBJ2-7; 8 positions agree with TRBD2. There are 15 residues in the CDR3. J was trimmed by 2 bases and V by 0 bases; bases with no gene match: 3. Germline V CDR1 and CDR2: MNHEY, SVGEGT. CDR3 residues: CASSYSGGRTYEQYF. The CDR3 DNA follows: TGTGCCAGCAGTTACTCGGGCGGGAGGACCTACGAGCAGTACTTC.

J is TRBJ1-2 and V is TRBV11-3; unclear D gene. Trimming stripped 2 bases from V and 6 bases from J, with 7 bases between. Looked up from germline, CDR1 is SGHNT and CDR2 is YENEEA. The CDR3 covers 12 residues. The CDR3: CASSLTKDGYTF. The CDR3 nucleotides are TGTGCCAGCAGCTTAACCAAAGATGGCTACACCTTC.

This sequence joins TRBV20-1 and TRBJ1-1; a possible D gene is TRBD1 (6 bases). The V and J ends lost 4 bases and 4 bases respectively, with 19 bases between them. Germline-derived CDR1 and CDR2 are DFQATT and SNEGSKA (reference sequence). CDR3 size: 15 residues. The CDR3 sequence is CSATGAGTGGTEAFF. The CDR3, as DNA: TGCAGTGCTACAGGGGCGGGGACGGGGGGCACTGAAGCTTTCTTT.

The V gene is TRBV20-1, the J gene TRBJ1-2; 7 bases fit TRBD1. In germline, CDR1 is DFQATT, CDR2 SNEGSKA (reference sequence). V was pared by 6 bases and J by 2 bases, with 12 bases of the junction left unmatched. The CDR3 has 15 amino acids. The CDR3 loop reads CSADRDRDSNYGYTF. DNA of the CDR3: TGCAGTGCAGATAGGGACAGAGATTCGAACTATGGCTACACCTTC.

The chain combines TRBV29-1 with TRBJ2-3, with D tentatively TRBD2 (5 bases). This CDR3 region has 13 residues. Trimming took off 4 bases at V and 0 bases at J, with 8 bases between the two ends. From germline, CDR1 is SQVTM and CDR2 ANQGSEA. The CDR3 loop reads CSVAGRSTDTQYF. Here the CDR3 DNA reads TGCAGCGTTGCGGGGAGAAGCACAGATACGCAGTATTTT.

This chain uses TRBV6-2 or TRBV6-3 with TRBJ2-7; D not resolved. Trimming shortened V by 6 bases and J by 4 bases, and 16 bases separated the two germline ends. The CDR3 sequence is 14 residues long. The germline gives CDR1 MNHEY, CDR2 SVGEGT. CDR3 DNA sequence: TGTGCCAGCAGAGCTCGGTGGGGTGGGTACGAGCAGTACTTC. The encoded protein is CASRARWGGYEQYF.

V gene TRBV2 combines with J gene TRBJ2-7; a weak D match, TRBD1 (6 bases). Looked up from germline, CDR1 is SNHLY and CDR2 is FYNNEI. This CDR3 is built from 14 residues. The V gene lost 2 bases and the J gene lost 5 bases, with 13 bases spanning the gap. DNA of the CDR3: TGTGCCAGCAGTGAAAGTCTAGGGGGTGACGAGCAGTACTTC. The encoded protein is CASSESLGGDEQYF.

This chain links TRBV5-1 with TRBJ1-2; TRBD1 matches at 8 bases. V lost 4 bases to trimming and J lost 0 bases; unmatched junction nucleotides: 11. Germline CDR1 SGHRS, CDR2 YFSETQ. The CDR3 is made up of 17 amino acids. CDR3 amino acids: CASSPRTGMETNYGYTF. CDR3 in DNA: TGCGCCAGCAGCCCCAGGACAGGGATGGAAACTAACTATGGCTACACCTTC.